These 9 T cell receptor beta chains share one sample of origin, sequenced in a study of T cell responses to AZD1222 COVID-19 vaccine. Assay used: immunoSEQ multiplex PCR; TCRdb lists only in-frame clones, some missing. The data hold around 130,000 clones, with around nine tenths observed a single time. Sequencing used peripheral blood, obtained 28 days after the second AZD1222 dose. The receptor source for this set is an adult who received the AZD1222 COVID-19 vaccine.

The CDR3 coding sequence is TGCGCCAGCAAAGGGGCCTGGAACACTGAAGCTTTCTTT. It is translated as CASKGAWNTEAFF. The chain carries TRBV5-1 and TRBJ1-1; D might be TRBD1 (5 bases). The V gene's germline CDR1 is SGHRS and CDR2 YFSETQ. Trimming shortened V by 6 bases and J by 1 base, and 10 bases separated the two germline ends. CDR3 length equals 13 residues.

The gene calls are TRBV11-3 and TRBJ1-5, with a tentative D call TRBD1 (6 bases). Trimming took 2 bases from V and 4 from J, leaving 6 bases between them. Germline loops: CDR1 SGHNT, CDR2 YENEEA. This CDR3 is built from 13 residues. CDR3 region: CASSLQGNQPQHF. In DNA form, the CDR3 reads TGTGCCAGCAGCTTACAGGGGAATCAGCCCCAGCATTTT.

The chain employs TRBV6-5 and TRBJ1-1; D gene uncertain. V was pared by 0 bases and J by 2 bases, with 7 bases between. Looked up from germline, CDR1 is MNHEY and CDR2 is SVGAGI. CDR3 size: 14 residues. CDR3 in amino acids: CASSYSTRNTEAFF. Here the CDR3 DNA reads TGTGCCAGCAGTTACTCGACACGAAACACTGAAGCTTTCTTT.

The genes are TRBV10-3 and TRBJ1-6; no clear D. V was pared by 4 bases and J by 6 bases, with 10 bases between. This CDR3 contains 14 residues. CDR1 is ENHRY, CDR2 SYGVKD, per germline. The CDR3 region has the DNA TGTGCCATCAGTGCCGGGCAGAGTAATTCACCCCTCCACTTT. Protein sequence: CAISAGQSNSPLHF.

Of note for this clone: Given a far larger clone just one base away, this is likely a sequencing read error. Distinct nucleotide sequences in the sample also encode this CDR3. The chain has TRBV7-2 and TRBJ1-1, with D possibly being TRBD1 (5 bases). V gave up 5 bases and J gave up 1 base, with 8 bases separating them. Germline V CDR1 and CDR2: SGHTA, FQGNSA. CDR3 length: 13 amino acids. The CDR3 bases are TGTGCCAGCAGCCTGACAGAGAACACTGAAGCTTTCTTT. Protein product: CASSLTENTEAFF.

The V gene is TRBV27, the J gene TRBJ1-5; D might be TRBD1 (6 bases). V was pared by 1 base and J by 9 bases, with 16 bases between. Germline V gene data show CDR1 as MNHEY and CDR2 as SMNVEV (reference sequence). The CDR3 has 15 amino acids. The CDR3 nucleotides read TGTGCCAGCAGTTTATTATCAAGGGGGTTGGGGCCCCAGCATTTT. This gives the protein CASSLLSRGLGPQHF.

This chain connects TRBV6-5 to TRBJ1-6, with 7 bases lining up with TRBD1. The germline V gene has CDR1 MNHEY and CDR2 SVGAGI. This CDR3 has 15 residues. V lost 1 base and J lost 6; bases outside the gene matches: 3. CDR3 in amino acids: CASSYWDSTNSPLHF. Written as DNA, the CDR3 is TGTGCCAGCAGTTACTGGGACAGTACTAATTCACCCCTCCACTTT.

The genes are TRBV2 and TRBJ2-7; 8 bases align to TRBD2. Germline V CDR1 and CDR2: SNHLY, FYNNEI. Trimming at V came to 1 base and at J to 5 bases, leaving 10 bases not matched to a gene. CDR3 size: 16 residues. CDR3 sequence (DNA): TGTGCCAGCAGTGAAGGCGTCCAGCGGGAGACCGACGAGCAGTACTTC. It encodes CASSEGVQRETDEQYF.

This clone was counted once. The chain is built from TRBV7-3 and TRBJ2-2; D is unclear. Germline lookup yields CDR1 SGHTA and CDR2 FQGTGA. This CDR3 contains 13 residues. Trimming removed 5 bases from V and 5 bases from J, with 9 bases in between. CDR3 loop: CASSPPITGELFF. The CDR3, as DNA: TGTGCCAGCAGCCCCCCGATTACCGGGGAGCTGTTTTTT.